This TCR beta chain was identified in a study of beta chain features in type 1 diabetes (dated by TCRdb to the late 2010s). With respect to the entire study: No differences in mean age, gender distribution, total cell number or subset yield were found between patients and healthy donors. A total of roughly 100 million sorted cells were examined across all samples, and the number of cells per subset was strongly correlated with RNA yield. The study compared TCRB repertoires of sorted circulating CD4+ T cell subsets between recently diagnosed type 1 diabetes patients and matched healthy donors. Whereas all 30 or so donors provided naive and central memory subsets, regulatory and stem cell-like memory subsets were isolated from just 8 patients and roughly eight healthy donors.

This clone was detected only a few times. The target of this receptor is not known. No clone much larger than this one lies a single base away; base qualities are absent. Each donor gave one peripheral blood draw, about 110 mL on average, collected into heparinised tubes. Using a panel that included CD45RO, CCR7, CD25, CD127, CD95 and CD27, naive, central memory, regulatory and stem cell-like memory CD4+ T cells were sorted on a BD FACSAria II. Every sorted population had a purity above 98%. PBMCs were isolated immediately by Lymphoprep density gradient centrifugation and stained directly without culture. So that batch effects would be minimized, each experiment stained and sorted samples in pairs, pairing one healthy donor with one patient. Broad study findings and their caveats: The naive, central memory and regulatory TCRB repertoires appeared to resemble one another more closely among patients than among healthy donors. In all four CD4+ subsets, TCRB CDR3 length was moderately but significantly shorter in type 1 diabetes patients. Because small numbers of individuals were included in the HLA sub-analyses, any influence of HLA type on TCRB rearrangement was left unresolved. Because cDNA rather than genomic DNA was sequenced, highly expressing activated cells could have been over-represented, although no difference in activation and CD3 levels was found between groups. Shorter templates might be favored by PCR, yet because patient and control samples were amplified and corrected together, any such skew would affect both groups equally. Patients with type 1 diabetes made fewer insertions and deleted more nucleotides at VDJ recombination sites, implying thymic rearrangement abnormalities.

The CDR3 runs 14 amino acids, cysteine and phenylalanine included. Only CDR3 DNA remains: 42 bases, in frame from the first base. Sequences ENHRY (CDR1) and SYGVKD (CDR2) are obtained from the germline V gene. V drops 5 bases and J drops 0 bases, leaving 9 bases in between. The entire isolated RNA was reverse transcribed using the High Capacity cDNA Reverse Transcription Kit, and thus expressed TCRB transcripts were sequenced. Deep immunoSEQ sequencing was applied to naive, central memory and regulatory T cell samples, giving an average of approximately 3.8 million total reads per sample. After sorted cells were lysed in RLT buffer, RNA was extracted with DNase-treated RNeasy Micro or Mini kits, with the choice depending on cell number. To prevent cross-contamination, each cell subset was processed individually, whereas patient and healthy donor samples were processed jointly. TCRB sequences were amplified from cDNA with the immunoSEQ multiplex PCR, producing 87-bp fragments spanning the CDR3 region. Sequencing of the amplicons was done on the Illumina HiSeq platform. The published analysis was carried out like this. PCR bias was corrected computationally using synthetic template baselines, and reads within Hamming distance 2 were collapsed, with unmergeable singletons discarded. Reads were aligned to IMGT to assign V, D and J genes, CDR3 length, and insertions or deletions at six rearrangement sites. Clonotype counts were normalized to sorted cell number within each subset before computing true diversity and Gini coefficients with the tcR R package. The overlap coefficient, calculated on TCRB nucleotide sequences, was used to measure repertoire sharing. Out-of-frame TCRB sequences from naive cells were analyzed as a proxy for the pre-selection repertoire. This is the immuneACCESS table as TCRdb keeps it, with only in-frame sequences that have V and J called. A part of the clones is gone; compared with another copy, unresolved V genes explain less than half, and the rest is unexplained. V, J and clone size are taken as reported in that table, and D and trimming were inferred from the DNA itself. The sample table holds fewer than 650,000 clones, of which around 15% were seen once. Around 0.1% of the sample lies in the top ten.

The rearranged chain carries TRBV10-3 and TRBJ2-3; TRBD1 might be the D gene, on 6 matching bases. The receptor was derived from a young man in good health. The sequenced material came from naive CD4+ T cells from blood. The sample's cell subset or site label, decoded: true naive CD4+ T cells. The CDR3 protein sequence reads: CAISRQESTDTQYF. In nucleotides, the sequence is TGTGCCATCAGTCGACAGGAAAGCACAGATACGCAGTATTTT.